A selection of T cell receptor beta chains follows, all from one sample in a study of CD8 T cells in Susac syndrome. Using its own MiXCR run on the immunoSEQ multiplex PCR reads, TCRdb lists one record per CDR3 protein. Among over 150,000 distinct CDR3 sequences, about 93% were seen once, and the ten largest hold 0.085% to 0.1%. Sequenced: CD4+ T cells from PBMCs. The source of these receptors is a human donor with Susac syndrome. The CDR3 runs from the conserved cysteine through the conserved F or W. The order of the fields is CDR3 DNA, CDR3 protein, D gene, J gene, V gene, clone size. D genes are given only for firm matches. Size is omitted from some rows. Given values are once, few, many or a class for expanded clones.

CDR3 DNA: TGTGCCAGCAGCTCTATTGGGGGCGACGGGGAGCTGTTTTTT
CDR3 protein: CASSSIGGDGELFF
D gene: NA
J gene: TRBJ2-2
V gene: TRBV5-4
clone size: NA

CDR3 DNA: TGTGCCAGCAGCGTAGGAGGCCGTCAGCCCCAGCATTTT
CDR3 protein: CASSVGGRQPQHF
D gene: NA
J gene: TRBJ1-5
V gene: TRBV9
clone size: NA

CDR3 DNA: TGTGCCAGCAGCTTCGGACAGCCCGGGGAGCTGTTTTTT
CDR3 protein: CASSFGQPGELFF
D gene: NA
J gene: TRBJ2-2
V gene: TRBV7-9
clone size: NA

CDR3 DNA: TGCGCCAGCAGCCAAGATGACAGTGCGAACCACTACGAGCAGTACTTC
CDR3 protein: CASSQDDSANHYEQYF
D gene: NA
J gene: TRBJ2-7
V gene: TRBV4-1
clone size: NA

CDR3 DNA: TGTGCCAGCAGTTTGAAAGGGGAAAAACTGTTTTTT
CDR3 protein: CASSLKGEKLFF
D gene: NA
J gene: TRBJ1-4
V gene: TRBV28
clone size: NA

CDR3 DNA: TGCAGTGCTACCGCCGGGACCCTAGAGGAGACCCAGTACTTC
CDR3 protein: CSATAGTLEETQYF
D gene: NA
J gene: TRBJ2-5
V gene: TRBV20-1
clone size: NA

CDR3 DNA: TGTGCCAGTAGTATAACGAGGGGCGATGAGCAGTTCTTC
CDR3 protein: CASSITRGDEQFF
D gene: NA
J gene: TRBJ2-1
V gene: TRBV19
clone size: NA

CDR3 DNA: TGTGCCAGCAGCTTGCCGTCAGGGCAAGAGACCCAGTACTTC
CDR3 protein: CASSLPSGQETQYF
D gene: NA
J gene: TRBJ2-5
V gene: TRBV7-2
clone size: few

CDR3 DNA: TGTGCCAGCAGCCAAAAAGATACGCAGTATTTT
CDR3 protein: CASSQKDTQYF
D gene: NA
J gene: TRBJ2-3
V gene: TRBV14
clone size: NA

CDR3 DNA: TGTGCCAGCAGTTTTGTCAGGGTGGGCGAGCAGTACTTC
CDR3 protein: CASSFVRVGEQYF
D gene: NA
J gene: TRBJ2-7
V gene: TRBV12-3/TRBV12-4
clone size: few

CDR3 DNA: TGTGCCAGCTCACACCCCGGACAGGGGTATGGCTACACCTTC
CDR3 protein: CASSHPGQGYGYTF
D gene: TRBD1
J gene: TRBJ1-2
V gene: TRBV18
clone size: NA

CDR3 DNA: TGTGCCAGCAGCCCGGACAGCCGCTTCTGGAATGAGCAGTTCTTC
CDR3 protein: CASSPDSRFWNEQFF
D gene: NA
J gene: TRBJ2-1
V gene: TRBV25-1
clone size: once

CDR3 DNA: TGTGCCAGCAGTTTACACCGGGAGCAAGCTGAAGCTTTCTTT
CDR3 protein: CASSLHREQAEAFF
D gene: NA
J gene: TRBJ1-1
V gene: TRBV27
clone size: NA

CDR3 DNA: TGCAGTGCCAGGGTGGGGGGGCTGACCTACGAGCAGTACTTC
CDR3 protein: CSARVGGLTYEQYF
D gene: NA
J gene: TRBJ2-7
V gene: TRBV20-1
clone size: NA

CDR3 DNA: TGTGCCAGCAGCGTAGGAGCGGGAGAGGTCAGAGAGACCCAGTACTTC
CDR3 protein: CASSVGAGEVRETQYF
D gene: TRBD2
J gene: TRBJ2-5
V gene: TRBV9
clone size: NA

CDR3 DNA: TGTGCCAGCCGGGGTATCCCCTACAATGAGCAGTTCTTC
CDR3 protein: CASRGIPYNEQFF
D gene: NA
J gene: TRBJ2-1
V gene: TRBV6-2/TRBV6-3
clone size: NA

CDR3 DNA: TGCAGTGCTAGTTCTAGCGGGAGTAGCAATGAGCAGTTCTTC
CDR3 protein: CSASSSGSSNEQFF
D gene: TRBD2
J gene: TRBJ2-1
V gene: TRBV20-1
clone size: NA

CDR3 DNA: TGTGCCAGCAGCGTAATGAGGCCCAAAGAGACCCAGTACTTC
CDR3 protein: CASSVMRPKETQYF
D gene: NA
J gene: TRBJ2-5
V gene: TRBV9
clone size: NA

CDR3 DNA: TGTGCCAGCAGTTTTCGGTGGTCCCAAGAGACCCAGTACTTC
CDR3 protein: CASSFRWSQETQYF
D gene: NA
J gene: TRBJ2-5
V gene: TRBV6-5
clone size: NA

CDR3 DNA: TGTGCCATCGCTTGGACTAGCGGGCCTTGGGGGACAGATACGCAGTATTTT
CDR3 protein: CAIAWTSGPWGTDTQYF
D gene: TRBD2
J gene: TRBJ2-3
V gene: TRBV28
clone size: NA

CDR3 DNA: TGCAGTATCCAGACCGCTAACTATGGCTACACCTTC
CDR3 protein: CSIQTANYGYTF
D gene: NA
J gene: TRBJ1-2
V gene: TRBV20-1
clone size: NA

CDR3 DNA: TGCGCCAGCAGCTTGAGCCCCAGGAATGACAATGAGCAGTTCTTC
CDR3 protein: CASSLSPRNDNEQFF
D gene: NA
J gene: TRBJ2-1
V gene: TRBV5-1
clone size: NA

CDR3 DNA: TGTGCCAGCAGCTTACTTCCCAGGGATGGCTACACCTTC
CDR3 protein: CASSLLPRDGYTF
D gene: NA
J gene: TRBJ1-2
V gene: TRBV7-2
clone size: NA

CDR3 DNA: TGTGCCACCAGCAGAGATCGGACTAGCGGGAGTCTGTCGGTCTTC
CDR3 protein: CATSRDRTSGSLSVF
D gene: TRBD2
J gene: TRBJ2-1
V gene: TRBV15
clone size: NA